This T cell receptor (beta chain) was observed in a study of cytomegalovirus exposure and HLA in healthy donors. Study conclusions and caveats: No immune exposure information besides CMV serostatus was available.

Comments on this clone: Its antigen is not identified.

Primers included in the PCR were 60 Vbeta and 13 Jbeta primers. Sequenced by immunoSEQ multiplex PCR; TCRdb stores in-frame clones only, minus some. This sample's clone table lists some 26,000 clones. The CDR3 sequence is 13 residues long. Between the trimmed V and J ends, which lost 11 bases and 0 bases, there was a span of 11 bases. Germline V gives CDR1 LGHNA, CDR2 YNFKEQ. Sequencing used PBMCs. V and J are TRBV4-2 and TRBJ1-5; a possible D gene is TRBD1 (5 bases). This TCR was recovered from a male donor in good health and CMV-seropositive. The DNA for the CDR3 is TGTGCCGGGGCAACCGATAGCAATCAGCCCCAGCATTTT. This codes for CAGATDSNQPQHF.